One and the same sample provided the 11 T cell receptor beta chains below, sequenced in a study of T cells in localized non-small cell lung cancer. Sequenced by immunoSEQ multiplex PCR; TCRdb stores in-frame clones only, minus some. This sample has approximately 1,500 clones, with 30% to 35% found just once. This specimen was lung tumor tissue, taken before any cancer treatment. These receptors originate from a male donor aged 60 or older with stage III squamous cell lung carcinoma.

This clone was counted only a few times. The chain employs TRBV9 and TRBJ1-6; unclear D gene. This CDR3 is built from 14 residues. Germline loops: CDR1 SGDLS, CDR2 YYNGEE. Trimming removed 6 bases from V and 7 bases from J, with 14 bases in between. The CDR3 nucleotides read TGTGCCAGCACCTTTTTGACGGGGAATTCACCCCTCCACTTT. This encodes CASTFLTGNSPLHF. The full variable domain, completed using reference TRBV9 and TRBJ1-6, is DSGVTQTPKHLITATGQRVTLRCSPRSGDLSVYWYQQSLDQGLQFLIQYYNGEERAKGNILERFSAQQFPDLHSELNLSSLELGDSALYFCASTFLTGNSPLHFGNGTRLTVT.

There are a few counts of this clone. Other DNA sequences from this sample encode an identical CDR3 as well. The chain joins TRBV11-3 to TRBJ2-1, with 8 bases lining up with TRBD1. CDR1 is SGHNT and CDR2 is YENEEA in the germline V gene. V trimming: 1 base; J trimming: 4 bases; junction bases outside the gene matches: 0. The CDR3 spans 14 residues. CDR3 sequence: CASSLGTGYNEQFF. CDR3 nucleotides: TGTGCCAGCAGCTTAGGGACAGGGTACAATGAGCAGTTCTTC.

This clone was observed a handful of times. The rearrangement uses TRBV9 and TRBJ2-1; a weak D match, TRBD2 (5 bases). V lost 2 bases, J lost 9 bases, and 9 bases lay in between. The CDR3 runs 12 residues. Germline V gene sequence: CDR1 SGDLS, CDR2 YYNGEE. CDR3 region: CASSVAEGEQFF. The CDR3 DNA reads as TGTGCCAGCAGCGTGGCAGAGGGTGAGCAGTTCTTC.

This clone was detected only a few times. The J gene is TRBJ1-3, the V gene TRBV30; D remains ambiguous. From germline, CDR1 is GTSNPN and CDR2 SVGIG (reference sequence). Deletions cut 0 bases from V and 0 bases from J, with 6 bases between. The CDR3 is made up of 14 amino acids. Here the CDR3 reads CAWSVRSSGNTIYF. The CDR3, as DNA: TGTGCCTGGAGTGTACGGTCCTCTGGAAACACCATATATTTT.

This clone rates as medium-sized. V gene TRBV6-8 combines with J gene TRBJ2-7, with D perhaps TRBD1 or TRBD2 (5 bases each). Trimming left V 0 bases short and J 10 bases short, with 13 bases between. The CDR3 covers 13 residues. From germline, CDR1 is MNHGY and CDR2 SAAAGT. The CDR3 region has the DNA TGTGCCAGCAGTTACTCTGGCAGGGAGCATCAGTACTTC. It translates to CASSYSGREHQYF.

By sample share, this clone is large. The V gene is TRBV11-3, the J gene TRBJ2-3, with 9 bases lining up with TRBD2. The CDR3 is made up of 16 amino acids. The J segment lost 1 base and the V segment lost 3 bases, leaving 5 bases of the junction unmatched. The germline V gene has CDR1 SGHNT and CDR2 YENEEA. CDR3 coding DNA: TGTGCCAGCAGCTTTTCTGCTAGCGGGGGCACAGATACGCAGTATTTT. Translation: CASSFSASGGTDTQYF.

This sequence joins TRBV30 and TRBJ1-1; TRBD1 is a possible D gene (6 bases). Trimming pared 1 base from V and 1 base from J, leaving 16 bases between. Germline loops: CDR1 GTSNPN, CDR2 SVGIG (reference sequence). This CDR3 comprises 16 residues. The CDR3 DNA is TGTGCCTGGAGTGGAAGCGAGACGGGGGCGAACACTGAAGCTTTCTTT. Residues: CAWSGSETGANTEAFF.

The chain is built from TRBV30 and TRBJ2-7, with D possibly called TRBD1 or TRBD2 (5 bases each). The CDR3 has 12 residues. Trimming cost V 2 bases and J 2 bases, with 7 bases left between them. CDR1 and CDR2 from the germline V gene are GTSNPN and SVGIG (reference sequence). Written as DNA, the CDR3 is TGTGCCTGGAGTCGGGGCGCCTACGAGCAGTACTTC. Its translation: CAWSRGAYEQYF.

This clone came up a few times. The CDR3 sequence: CSGSWDTDTQYF. CDR3 sequence (DNA): TGCAGCGGCAGCTGGGACACAGATACGCAGTATTTT. The chain couples TRBV29-1 to TRBJ2-3; no reliable D call. The CDR3 extends over 12 amino acids. Trimming pared 7 bases from V and 2 bases from J, leaving 10 bases between. Germline-derived CDR1 and CDR2 are SQVTM and ANQGSEA.

This clone was detected only a few times. V is TRBV6-8 and J is TRBJ1-3, with 12 bases matching TRBD1. V lost 5 bases, J lost 1 base, and 6 bases stayed unmatched. CDR1 and CDR2 from the germline V gene are MNHGY and SAAAGT. CDR3 length: 17 residues. The CDR3 DNA follows: TGTGCCAGCAGTGGGGGACAGGGGGCTCGGTCTGGAAACACCATATATTTT. Protein: CASSGGQGARSGNTIYF.

This chain connects TRBV15 to TRBJ1-2; D is unresolved. The CDR3 totals 14 residues. Germline V gene sequence: CDR1 LNHNV, CDR2 YYDKDF (reference sequence). Deletions cut 1 base from V and 2 bases from J, with 8 bases between. The CDR3 nucleotides read TGTGCCACCAGCAGAGGTCGGTCGAACTATGGCTACACCTTC. Protein sequence: CATSRGRSNYGYTF.